This TCR beta chain derives from a study of blood T cell repertoires in COVID-19. In the study overall: Samples taken during acute and convalescent COVID-19 were collected in the United States, Italy and Spain.

The V gene lost 6 bases and the J gene lost 4 bases, with 15 bases spanning the gap. This CDR3 is 14 amino acids long. Germline lookup yields CDR1 SGHTA and CDR2 FQGNSA. Clones were sequenced by immunoSEQ multiplex PCR, and TCRdb holds only the in-frame ones, with some missing. The sample includes 200,000 to 250,000 clones, approximately 86% of them seen just once. Sample: peripheral blood. The source is a woman older than 75 with acute or convalescent COVID-19. The chain couples TRBV7-2 to TRBJ1-2, with a tentative D call TRBD1 (5 bases). Here the CDR3 DNA reads TGTGCCAGCAGGTGGGAGGGGTTGATCTATGGCTACACCTTC. It is translated as CASRWEGLIYGYTF.